These T cell receptor beta chains were read from a single sample in a study of blood T cell repertoires in COVID-19. Some clones are missing from TCRdb's copy, which holds only in-frame ones; the method was immunoSEQ multiplex PCR. In the table there are about 220,000 clones, roughly 85% of which are singletons. Sequenced material: peripheral blood. Source of these receptors: a woman in her 70s with COVID-19, enrolled during active disease. Both conserved end residues are part of each CDR3. The D gene is left open where the match is weak. Clone size is shown for a subset of rows, as once, few, many or a class of expanded clone.

CDR3: CASSRGLSETQYF
DNA: TGTGCCAGCAGCCGAGGGTTATCAGAGACCCAGTACTTC
size: .
D: .
J: TRBJ2-5
V: TRBV7-3
length: 13

CDR3: CASSFTGGEQPQHF
DNA: TGTGCCAGCAGCTTCACAGGGGGTGAACAGCCCCAGCATTTT
size: once
D: TRBD1
J: TRBJ1-5
V: TRBV5-8
length: 14

CDR3: CASSVTAGVTYNEQFF
DNA: TGTGCCAGCAGCGTAACAGCGGGAGTAACCTACAATGAGCAGTTCTTC
size: .
D: TRBD2
J: TRBJ2-1
V: TRBV9
length: 16

CDR3: CASSLGVTGDIQETQYF
DNA: TGCGCCAGCAGCTTGGGGGTGACAGGGGATATCCAAGAGACCCAGTACTTC
size: once
D: TRBD1
J: TRBJ2-5
V: TRBV5-1
length: 17

CDR3: CASRFGTGAVDTEAFF
DNA: TGTGCCAGCAGATTTGGAACAGGGGCAGTGGACACTGAAGCTTTCTTT
size: .
D: TRBD1
J: TRBJ1-1
V: TRBV5-6
length: 16

CDR3: CASSPVTGVGEKLFF
DNA: TGTGCCAGCAGCCCGGTGACCGGGGTGGGGGAAAAACTGTTTTTT
size: .
D: .
J: TRBJ1-4
V: TRBV11-2
length: 15

CDR3: CASTWTAIYTEAFF
DNA: TGTGCCAGCACCTGGACAGCAATATACACTGAAGCTTTCTTT
size: .
D: .
J: TRBJ1-1
V: TRBV3-1/TRBV3-2
length: 14

CDR3: CASRRDGTEAFF
DNA: TGTGCCAGCCGGCGGGATGGCACTGAAGCTTTCTTT
size: .
D: .
J: TRBJ1-1
V: TRBV2
length: 12

CDR3: CASSDDDPGTQNTGELFF
DNA: TGTGCCAGTAGTGACGACGATCCCGGGACACAGAACACCGGGGAGCTGTTTTTT
size: .
D: .
J: TRBJ2-2
V: TRBV19
length: 18

CDR3: CASSLALSSYNEQFF
DNA: TGTGCCAGCAGCCTAGCGCTGAGCTCCTACAATGAGCAGTTCTTC
size: .
D: .
J: TRBJ2-1
V: TRBV5-4
length: 15

CDR3: CASSEGAPTANYGYTF
DNA: TGTGCCAGCAGTGAAGGAGCCCCTACTGCTAACTATGGCTACACCTTC
size: once
D: .
J: TRBJ1-2
V: TRBV2
length: 16

CDR3: CATSVTGNSGANVLTF
DNA: TGTGCCACCAGTGTCACAGGGAACTCTGGGGCCAACGTCCTGACTTTC
size: .
D: .
J: TRBJ2-6
V: TRBV24-1
length: 16

CDR3: CASSSGQGREAFF
DNA: TGCGCCAGCAGCTCGGGACAGGGACGGGAAGCTTTCTTT
size: .
D: TRBD1
J: TRBJ1-1
V: TRBV5-1
length: 13

CDR3: CASRIQGATGYTF
DNA: TGTGCCAGCAGGATACAGGGGGCGACGGGCTACACCTTC
size: .
D: TRBD1
J: TRBJ1-2
V: TRBV28
length: 13

CDR3: CASSPGTVSSYEQYF
DNA: TGTGCCAGCTCACCAGGCACAGTGAGCTCCTACGAGCAGTACTTC
size: .
D: .
J: TRBJ2-7
V: TRBV18
length: 15

CDR3: CASTLERRSTEAFF
DNA: TGTGCCAGCACCCTAGAACGGCGGAGCACTGAAGCTTTCTTT
size: .
D: .
J: TRBJ1-1
V: TRBV11-1
length: 14

CDR3: CASSVLQGAANEKLFF
DNA: TGTGCCAGCAGTGTCTTACAGGGGGCGGCTAATGAAAAACTGTTTTTT
size: .
D: TRBD1
J: TRBJ1-4
V: TRBV2
length: 16

CDR3: CASSFGQTNYGYTF
DNA: TGTGCCAGCAGCTTTGGACAGACAAACTATGGCTACACCTTC
size: .
D: .
J: TRBJ1-2
V: TRBV5-4
length: 14

CDR3: CASREGQGLMNTEAFF
DNA: TGCGCCAGCAGGGAGGGACAGGGACTTATGAACACTGAAGCTTTCTTT
size: .
D: TRBD1
J: TRBJ1-1
V: TRBV5-1
length: 16

CDR3: CASSVSRAESQPQHF
DNA: TGTGCCAGCAGTGTTTCCAGGGCCGAGAGTCAGCCCCAGCATTTT
size: .
D: .
J: TRBJ1-5
V: TRBV2
length: 15

CDR3: CASSLSAPGQPQHF
DNA: TGTGCCAGCAGCTTAAGTGCTCCGGGTCAGCCCCAGCATTTT
size: .
D: .
J: TRBJ1-5
V: TRBV7-9
length: 14

CDR3: CASSERQGLYKLEAFF
DNA: TGTGCCAGCAGCGAACGACAGGGTTTATACAAGCTTGAAGCTTTCTTT
size: .
D: TRBD1
J: TRBJ1-1
V: TRBV7-2
length: 16

CDR3: CASSPLSSYNEQFF
DNA: TGTGCCAGCAGCCCGCTGAGCTCCTACAATGAGCAGTTCTTC
size: .
D: .
J: TRBJ2-1
V: TRBV9
length: 14

CDR3: CASSQDLRGMNEQYF
DNA: TGCGCCAGCAGCCAAGATCTCAGGGGGATGAACGAGCAGTACTTC
size: .
D: TRBD1
J: TRBJ2-7
V: TRBV4-3
length: 15

CDR3: CASSHEGQIYNSPLHF
DNA: TGTGCCAGCAGCCACGAGGGACAGATCTATAATTCACCCCTCCACTTT
size: .
D: TRBD1
J: TRBJ1-6
V: TRBV3-1/TRBV3-2
length: 16

CDR3: CASSFTGGTEAFF
DNA: TGTGCCAGCAGCTTCACAGGGGGCACTGAAGCTTTCTTT
size: .
D: TRBD1
J: TRBJ1-1
V: TRBV7-3
length: 13

CDR3: CASSAYTGGNGELFF
DNA: TGTGCCAGCAGCGCTTATACAGGGGGCAACGGGGAGCTGTTTTTT
size: .
D: TRBD1
J: TRBJ2-2
V: TRBV9
length: 15

CDR3: CASSFGVAQETQYF
DNA: TGTGCCAGCAGCTTCGGTGTAGCGCAAGAGACCCAGTACTTC
size: .
D: .
J: TRBJ2-5
V: TRBV5-8
length: 14

CDR3: CASSSSSNYEQFF
DNA: TGTGCCAGCAGCAGTAGCTCAAATTACGAGCAGTTCTTC
size: .
D: .
J: TRBJ2-1
V: TRBV6-5
length: 13

CDR3: CASSYLSGETEAFF
DNA: TGTGCCAGCAGTTACCTCTCAGGGGAAACTGAAGCTTTCTTT
size: .
D: .
J: TRBJ1-1
V: TRBV6-5
length: 14

CDR3: CATSDSGTSGNTDTQYF
DNA: TGTGCCACCAGTGATTCCGGGACTAGCGGGAACACAGATACGCAGTATTTT
size: .
D: TRBD2
J: TRBJ2-3
V: TRBV24-1
length: 17

CDR3: CASSSHRDSYEQYF
DNA: TGTGCCAGCAGCTCCCACAGGGACTCCTACGAGCAGTACTTC
size: .
D: .
J: TRBJ2-7
V: TRBV11-3
length: 14

CDR3: CASSLNLYNEQFF
DNA: TGTGCCAGCAGCTTAAACTTGTACAATGAGCAGTTCTTC
size: .
D: .
J: TRBJ2-1
V: TRBV7-3
length: 13

CDR3: CASSPDRPLNTEAFF
DNA: TGTGCCAGCTCACCGGACAGGCCTCTGAACACTGAAGCTTTCTTT
size: .
D: TRBD1
J: TRBJ1-1
V: TRBV18
length: 15

CDR3: CASSRRGRAINEQFF
DNA: TGTGCCAGTTCTCGACGAGGGCGGGCTATCAATGAGCAGTTCTTC
size: .
D: .
J: TRBJ2-1
V: TRBV25-1
length: 15

CDR3: CASSLMADSYGYTF
DNA: TGTGCCAGCAGCTTAATGGCGGATTCCTATGGCTACACCTTC
size: .
D: .
J: TRBJ1-2
V: TRBV7-8
length: 14

CDR3: CASSYSERTKEKLFF
DNA: TGTGCCAGCAGTTACTCGGAGCGAACAAAGGAAAAACTGTTTTTT
size: .
D: .
J: TRBJ1-4
V: TRBV6-2/TRBV6-3
length: 15

CDR3: CASSPRGGTDTQYF
DNA: TGTGCCAGCAGCCCCCGCGGGGGCACAGATACGCAGTATTTT
size: .
D: .
J: TRBJ2-3
V: TRBV5-8
length: 14

CDR3: CASSPQTGAAMSAFF
DNA: TGTGCCAGCAGCCCGCAGACAGGGGCCGCGATGTCGGCTTTCTTT
size: .
D: TRBD1
J: TRBJ1-1
V: TRBV7-2
length: 15

CDR3: CASSATGGSGYEQYF
DNA: TGTGCCAGCAGCGCGACAGGGGGAAGCGGCTACGAGCAGTACTTC
size: .
D: TRBD1
J: TRBJ2-7
V: TRBV9
length: 15